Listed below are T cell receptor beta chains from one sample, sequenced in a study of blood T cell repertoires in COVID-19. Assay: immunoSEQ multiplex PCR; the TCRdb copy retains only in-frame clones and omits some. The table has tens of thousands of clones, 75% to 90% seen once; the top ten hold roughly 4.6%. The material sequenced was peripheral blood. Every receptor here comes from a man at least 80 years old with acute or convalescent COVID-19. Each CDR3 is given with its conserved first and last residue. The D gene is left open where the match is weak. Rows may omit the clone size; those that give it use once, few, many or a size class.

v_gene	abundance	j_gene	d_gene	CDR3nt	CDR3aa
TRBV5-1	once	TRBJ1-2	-	TGCGCCAGCAGCTTGGCCACAGACAACTATGGCTACACCTTC	CASSLATDNYGYTF
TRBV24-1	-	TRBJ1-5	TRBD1	TGTGCCACCAGCTCGGGACAGGGAATCCCTTATAGCAATCAGCCCCAGCATTTT	CATSSGQGIPYSNQPQHF
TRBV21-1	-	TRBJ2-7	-	TGTGCCAGCAGCAAAGTTTATCGGGCGGGTGGTAGCGGGAGGTACGAGCAGTACTTC	CASSKVYRAGGSGRYEQYF
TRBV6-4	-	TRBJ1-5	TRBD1	TGTGCCAGCAGTAAGACAGGGGGCGTAGAGCCCCAGCATTTT	CASSKTGGVEPQHF
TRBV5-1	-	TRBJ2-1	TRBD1	TGCGCCAGCAGCTTGGGAGGTGGGACAGGGTGGGATGAGCAGTTCTTC	CASSLGGGTGWDEQFF
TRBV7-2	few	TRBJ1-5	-	TGTGCCAGCAGCGCACAGGGAGTAGGGGTCCAGCCCCAGCATTTT	CASSAQGVGVQPQHF
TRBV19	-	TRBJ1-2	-	TGTGCCAGTATGGAGACGGCCCTCATCACCTTC	CASMETALITF
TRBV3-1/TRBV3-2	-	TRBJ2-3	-	TGTGCCAGCAGCCACCAGACACTTTTCACAGATACGCAGTATTTT	CASSHQTLFTDTQYF
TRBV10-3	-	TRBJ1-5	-	TGTGCCATCAGTGGGGCAGGACACCTTAGCAATCAGCCCCAGCATTTT	CAISGAGHLSNQPQHF
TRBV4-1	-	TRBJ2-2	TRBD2	TGCGCCAGCAGCCATGCCGGGACTAGCGACCCCGGGGAGCTGTTTTTT	CASSHAGTSDPGELFF
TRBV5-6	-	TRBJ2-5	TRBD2	TGTGCCAGCAGCCACCTGACTAGCGGGAGGGCGCGGGAGACCCAGTACTTC	CASSHLTSGRARETQYF
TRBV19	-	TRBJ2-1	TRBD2	TGTGCCAGTAGTACGGGACTAGCGGGGTACAATGAGCAGTTCTTC	CASSTGLAGYNEQFF
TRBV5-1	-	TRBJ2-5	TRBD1	TGCGCCAGCAGCTCCCCCGGTACAGGGGAGCGAGAGACCCAGTACTTC	CASSSPGTGERETQYF
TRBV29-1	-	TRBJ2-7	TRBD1	TGCAGCGTTGCCGGACAGGGGGGCTCCTACGAGCAGTACTTC	CSVAGQGGSYEQYF
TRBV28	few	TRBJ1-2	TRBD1	TGTGCCAGCAGTTCAGCGACAGGGTTCTATGGCTACACCTTC	CASSSATGFYGYTF
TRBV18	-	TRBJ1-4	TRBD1	TGTGCCAGCTCGCCAGGGACAGGGGGAAATGAAAAACTGTTTTTT	CASSPGTGGNEKLFF
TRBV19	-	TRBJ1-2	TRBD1	TGTGCCAGTAGTAGGTTCGCCCTAGGGGGCAACTATGGCTACACCTTC	CASSRFALGGNYGYTF
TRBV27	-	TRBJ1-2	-	TGTGCCAGCAGTTTCGGGGGGGACTATGGCTACACCTTC	CASSFGGDYGYTF
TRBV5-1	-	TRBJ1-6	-	TGCGCCAGCAGCTTTGAAACAGGCTCTAATTCACCCCTCCACTTT	CASSFETGSNSPLHF
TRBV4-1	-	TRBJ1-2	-	TGCGCCAGCAGCCAAAGGGCAGGGCCGCCTTATGGCTACACCTTC	CASSQRAGPPYGYTF
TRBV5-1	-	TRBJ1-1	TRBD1	TGCGCCAGCAGCTTGGACAGGGGGGATGAAGCTTTCTTT	CASSLDRGDEAFF
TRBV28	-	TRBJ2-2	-	TGTGCCAGCAGTCCCCCCCAGTTGCAGGGGCGCGCCGGGGAGCTGTTTTTT	CASSPPQLQGRAGELFF
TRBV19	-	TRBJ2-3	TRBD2	TGTGCCAGTAGTAACCCCCGGGACTACTCAAGGGATACGCAGTATTTT	CASSNPRDYSRDTQYF
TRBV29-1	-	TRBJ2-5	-	TGCAGCGTTGCTCCTGAAGAGACCCAGTACTTC	CSVAPEETQYF
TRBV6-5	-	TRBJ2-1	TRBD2	TGTGCCAGCAGTCCGACGGGGCCTAGCGGGAAGGGGTTCTTC	CASSPTGPSGKGFF
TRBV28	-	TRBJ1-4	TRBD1	TGTGCCAGCAGTCCGGACAGGCCGGGTGAAAAACTGTTTTTT	CASSPDRPGEKLFF
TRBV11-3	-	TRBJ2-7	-	TGTGCCAGCAGCAAGGGGGGGACTGGGGTGTACGAGCAGTACTTC	CASSKGGTGVYEQYF
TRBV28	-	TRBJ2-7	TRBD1	TGTGCCAGCAATACAGGGGTGTTAGCCTACGAGCAGTACTTC	CASNTGVLAYEQYF
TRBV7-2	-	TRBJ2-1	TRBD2	TGTGCCAGCAGCTTGGCCGGGACTAGCGGGGGCCGGGGCTACAATGAGCAGTTCTTC	CASSLAGTSGGRGYNEQFF
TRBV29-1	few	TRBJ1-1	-	TGCAGCGCCGCGACAGGTTACACTGAAGCTTTCTTT	CSAATGYTEAFF
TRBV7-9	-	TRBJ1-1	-	TGTGCCAGCAGCTTGGGCCTGGGCGTCCAGACTGAAGCTTTCTTT	CASSLGLGVQTEAFF